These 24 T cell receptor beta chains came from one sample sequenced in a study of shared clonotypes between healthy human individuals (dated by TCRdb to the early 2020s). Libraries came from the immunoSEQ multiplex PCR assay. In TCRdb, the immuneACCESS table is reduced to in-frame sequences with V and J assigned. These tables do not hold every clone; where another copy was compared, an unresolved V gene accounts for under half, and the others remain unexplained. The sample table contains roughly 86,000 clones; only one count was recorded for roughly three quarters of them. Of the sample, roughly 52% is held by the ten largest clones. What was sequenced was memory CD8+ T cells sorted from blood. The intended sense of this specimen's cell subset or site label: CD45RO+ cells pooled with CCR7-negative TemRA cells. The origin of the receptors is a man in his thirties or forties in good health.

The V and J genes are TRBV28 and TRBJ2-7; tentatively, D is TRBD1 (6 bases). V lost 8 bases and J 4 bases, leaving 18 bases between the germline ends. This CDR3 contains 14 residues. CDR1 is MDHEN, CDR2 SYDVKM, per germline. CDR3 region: CASGAQGRLYEQYF. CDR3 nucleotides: TGTGCCAGCGGTGCACAGGGAAGGTTGTACGAGCAGTACTTC. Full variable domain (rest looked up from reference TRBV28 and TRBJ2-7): DVKVTQSSRYLVKRTGEKVFLECVQDMDHENMFWYRQDPGLGLRLIYFSYDVKMKEKGDIPEGYSVSREKKERFSLILESASTNQTSMYLCASGAQGRLYEQYFGPGTRLTVT.

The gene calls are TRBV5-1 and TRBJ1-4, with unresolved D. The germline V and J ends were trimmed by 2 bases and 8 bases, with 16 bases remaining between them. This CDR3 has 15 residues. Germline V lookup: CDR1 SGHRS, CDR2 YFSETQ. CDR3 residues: CASSLTTVEGEKLFF. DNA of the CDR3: TGCGCCAGCAGCTTAACGACCGTTGAAGGCGAAAAACTGTTTTTT.

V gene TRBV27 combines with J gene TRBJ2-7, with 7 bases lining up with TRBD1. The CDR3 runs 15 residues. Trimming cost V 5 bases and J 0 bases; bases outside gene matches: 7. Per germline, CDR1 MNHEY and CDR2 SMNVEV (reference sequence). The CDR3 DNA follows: TGTGCCAGCAGTAGGTTGGGACAGTCCTCCTACGAGCAGTACTTC. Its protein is CASSRLGQSSYEQYF.

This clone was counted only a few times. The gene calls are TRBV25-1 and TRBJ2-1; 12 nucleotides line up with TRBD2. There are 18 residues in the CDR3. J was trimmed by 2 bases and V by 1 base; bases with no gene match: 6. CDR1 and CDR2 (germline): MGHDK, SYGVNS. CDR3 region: CASSESRLAGDAYNEQFF. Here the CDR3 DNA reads TGTGCCAGCAGTGAATCTAGACTAGCGGGGGACGCCTACAATGAGCAGTTCTTC.

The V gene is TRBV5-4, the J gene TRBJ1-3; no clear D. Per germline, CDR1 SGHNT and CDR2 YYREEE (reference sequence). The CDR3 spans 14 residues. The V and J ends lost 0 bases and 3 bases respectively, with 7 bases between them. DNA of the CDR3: TGTGCCAGCAGCTTGGCCGGGAGTGGAAACACCATATATTTT. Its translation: CASSLAGSGNTIYF. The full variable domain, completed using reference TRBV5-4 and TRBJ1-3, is ETGVTQSPTHLIKTRGQQVTLRCSSQSGHNTVSWYQQALGQGPQFIFQYYREEENGRGNFPPRFSGLQFPNYSSELNVNALELDDSALYLCASSLAGSGNTIYFGEGSWLTVV.

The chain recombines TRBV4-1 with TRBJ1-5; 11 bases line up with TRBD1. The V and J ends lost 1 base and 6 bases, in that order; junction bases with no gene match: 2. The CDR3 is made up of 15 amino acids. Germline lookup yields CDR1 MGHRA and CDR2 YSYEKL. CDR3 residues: CASSQGGQGVQPQHF. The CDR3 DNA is TGCGCCAGCAGCCAAGGGGGACAGGGGGTTCAGCCCCAGCATTTT.

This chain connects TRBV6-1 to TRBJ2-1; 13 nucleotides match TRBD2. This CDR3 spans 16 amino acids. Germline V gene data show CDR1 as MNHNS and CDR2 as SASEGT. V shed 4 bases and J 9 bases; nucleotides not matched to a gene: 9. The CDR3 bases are TGTGCCAGCAGTGGTATACTAGCGGGAGGGCTAGGTGAGCAGTTCTTC. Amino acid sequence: CASSGILAGGLGEQFF.

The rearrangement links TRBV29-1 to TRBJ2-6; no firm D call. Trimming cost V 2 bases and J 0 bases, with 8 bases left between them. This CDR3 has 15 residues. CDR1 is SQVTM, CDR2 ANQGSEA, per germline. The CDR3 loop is CSVELTVSGANVLTF. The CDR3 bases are TGCAGCGTTGAATTGACGGTCTCTGGGGCCAACGTCCTGACTTTC.

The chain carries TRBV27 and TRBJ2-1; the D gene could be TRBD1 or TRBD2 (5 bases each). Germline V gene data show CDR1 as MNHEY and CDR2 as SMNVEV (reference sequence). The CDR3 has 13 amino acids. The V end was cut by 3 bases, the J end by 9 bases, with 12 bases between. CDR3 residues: CASSLGPLGEQFF. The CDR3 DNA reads TGTGCCAGCAGTTTGGGACCCCTCGGTGAGCAGTTCTTC.

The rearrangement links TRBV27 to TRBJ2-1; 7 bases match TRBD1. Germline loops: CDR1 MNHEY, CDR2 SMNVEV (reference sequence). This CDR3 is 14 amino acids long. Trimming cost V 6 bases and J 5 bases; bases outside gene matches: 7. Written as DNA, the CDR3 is TGTGCCAGCAGACTACTGGGACAGAACAATGAGCAGTTCTTC. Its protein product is CASRLLGQNNEQFF.

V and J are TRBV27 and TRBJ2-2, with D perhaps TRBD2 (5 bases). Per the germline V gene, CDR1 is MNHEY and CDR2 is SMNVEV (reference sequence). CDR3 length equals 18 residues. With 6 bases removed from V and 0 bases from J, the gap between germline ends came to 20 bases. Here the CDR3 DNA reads TGTGCCAGCAGCGCTATTTTCCGGAGCGGCTCGAACACCGGGGAGCTGTTTTTT. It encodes CASSAIFRSGSNTGELFF.

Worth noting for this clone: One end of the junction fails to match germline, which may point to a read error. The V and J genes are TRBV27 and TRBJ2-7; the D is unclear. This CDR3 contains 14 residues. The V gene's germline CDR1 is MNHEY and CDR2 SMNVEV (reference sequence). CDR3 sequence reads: CASSPDRTVPPPSF. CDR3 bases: TGTGCCAGCAGTCCGGACCGGACGGTCCCCCCTCCGAGCTTC.

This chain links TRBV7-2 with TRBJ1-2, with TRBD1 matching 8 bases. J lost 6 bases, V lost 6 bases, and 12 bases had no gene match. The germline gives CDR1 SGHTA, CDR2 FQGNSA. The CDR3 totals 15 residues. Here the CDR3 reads CASRYLTGTGDGYTF. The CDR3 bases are TGTGCCAGCAGATACCTCACCGGGACAGGTGATGGCTACACCTTC.

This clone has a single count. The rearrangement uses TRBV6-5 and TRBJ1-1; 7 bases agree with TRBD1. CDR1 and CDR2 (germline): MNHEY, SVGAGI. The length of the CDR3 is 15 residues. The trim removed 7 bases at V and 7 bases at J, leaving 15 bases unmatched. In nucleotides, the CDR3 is TGTGCCAGCACATTTAGTGACCAGGGGGGATTTGAAGCTTTCTTT. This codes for CASTFSDQGGFEAFF.

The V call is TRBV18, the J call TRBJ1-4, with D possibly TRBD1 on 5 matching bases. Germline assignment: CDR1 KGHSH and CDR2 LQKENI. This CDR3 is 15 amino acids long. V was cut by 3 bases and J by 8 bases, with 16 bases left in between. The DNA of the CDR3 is TGTGCCAGCTCACCCGGGGACGGACGGGGGGAAAAACTGTTTTTT. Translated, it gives CASSPGDGRGEKLFF.

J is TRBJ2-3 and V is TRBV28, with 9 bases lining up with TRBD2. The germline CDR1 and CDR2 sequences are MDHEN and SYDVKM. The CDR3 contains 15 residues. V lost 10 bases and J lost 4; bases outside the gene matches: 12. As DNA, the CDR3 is TGTGCCACCGCCCGCGGCGGGAGGGCCGCAGATACGCAGTATTTT. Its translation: CATARGGRAADTQYF.

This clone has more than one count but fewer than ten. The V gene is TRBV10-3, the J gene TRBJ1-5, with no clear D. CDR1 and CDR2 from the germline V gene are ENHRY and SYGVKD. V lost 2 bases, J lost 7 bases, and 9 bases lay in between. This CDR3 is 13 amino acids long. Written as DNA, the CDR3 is TGTGCCATCAGTGAGGGGCCGGGACAGCCCCAGCATTTT. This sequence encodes CAISEGPGQPQHF.

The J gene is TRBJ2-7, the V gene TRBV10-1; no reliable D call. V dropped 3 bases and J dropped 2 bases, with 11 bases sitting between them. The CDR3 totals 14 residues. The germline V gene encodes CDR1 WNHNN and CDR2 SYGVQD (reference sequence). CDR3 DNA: TGCGCCAGCAGTGATGCACTTCACCCCTACGAGCAGTACTTC. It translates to CASSDALHPYEQYF.

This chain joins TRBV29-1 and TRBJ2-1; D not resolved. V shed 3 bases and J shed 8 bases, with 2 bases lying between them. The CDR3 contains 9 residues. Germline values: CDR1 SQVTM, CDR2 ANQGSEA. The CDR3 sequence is CSVEYEQFF. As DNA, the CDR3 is TGCAGCGTTGAGTATGAGCAGTTCTTC.

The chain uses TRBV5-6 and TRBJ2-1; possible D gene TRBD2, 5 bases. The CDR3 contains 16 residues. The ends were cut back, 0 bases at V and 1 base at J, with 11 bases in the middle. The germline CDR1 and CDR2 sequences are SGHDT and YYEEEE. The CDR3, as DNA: TGTGCCAGCAGCTTGGGTGGCTGGACTTCCTACAATGAGCAGTTCTTC. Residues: CASSLGGWTSYNEQFF.

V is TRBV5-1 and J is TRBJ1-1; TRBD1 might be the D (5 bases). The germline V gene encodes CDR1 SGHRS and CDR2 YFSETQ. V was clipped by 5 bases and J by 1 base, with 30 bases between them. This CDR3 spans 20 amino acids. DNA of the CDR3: TGCGCCAGCAGTTGGATCCCCTCGCAGGGTGTTAATTCACCGAACACTGAAGCTTTCTTT. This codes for CASSWIPSQGVNSPNTEAFF.

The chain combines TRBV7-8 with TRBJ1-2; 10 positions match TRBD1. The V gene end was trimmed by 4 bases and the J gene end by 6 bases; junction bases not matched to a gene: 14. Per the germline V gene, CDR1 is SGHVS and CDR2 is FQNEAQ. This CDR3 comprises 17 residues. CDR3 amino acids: CASSSSPWDRGLHGYTF. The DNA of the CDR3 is TGTGCCAGCAGCTCCTCCCCATGGGACAGGGGCCTGCATGGCTACACCTTC.

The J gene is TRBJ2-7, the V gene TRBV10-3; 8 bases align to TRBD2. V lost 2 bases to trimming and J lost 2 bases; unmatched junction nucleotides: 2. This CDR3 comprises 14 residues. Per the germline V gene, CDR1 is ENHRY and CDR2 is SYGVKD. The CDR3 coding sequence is TGTGCCATCAGTGAGCCGGGAGGGGCCTACGAGCAGTACTTC. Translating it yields CAISEPGGAYEQYF.

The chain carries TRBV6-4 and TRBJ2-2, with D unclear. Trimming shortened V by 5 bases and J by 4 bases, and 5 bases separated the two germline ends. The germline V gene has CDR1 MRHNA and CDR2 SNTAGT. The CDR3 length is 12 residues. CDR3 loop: CASSYVTGELFF. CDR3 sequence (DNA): TGTGCCAGCAGTTATGTCACCGGGGAGCTGTTTTTT.